A single sample gave rise to the 16 T cell receptor beta chains below, sequenced in a study of cytomegalovirus exposure and HLA in healthy donors (dated by TCRdb to about 2017). The library relied on the immunoSEQ multiplex PCR assay. The multiplex PCR relied on a mix of 60 forward primers for TCR Vbeta segments and 13 reverse primers for TCR Jbeta segments. The source is immuneACCESS, and TCRdb retained only in-frame sequences with V and J called. Part of the clones is not carried over; for the studies checked, unresolved V genes explain less than half of this, and the remainder is unexplained. This sample has around 120,000 clones in its table, and roughly four fifths of those were observed once. The ten largest clonotypes hold around 16% of the sample. Sequencing was done on a sample of PBMCs. The source is a man aged 45-60 years in good health and CMV-seropositive.

This chain uses TRBV5-1 with TRBJ1-2; TRBD1 agrees at 8 bases. CDR1 is SGHRS, CDR2 YFSETQ, per germline. The CDR3 runs 14 residues. The junction had 10 bases not matched to a gene; V was cut back by 4 bases and J by 8 bases. The CDR3 here is CASSLALQGEGYTF. CDR3 nucleotides: TGCGCCAGCAGCCTCGCACTACAGGGGGAGGGCTACACCTTC.

This chain's CDR3 is CASSDNRGGYTF. DNA of the CDR3: TGCGCCAGCAGTGATAACAGGGGTGGCTACACCTTC. The chain combines TRBV10-2 with TRBJ1-2; 7 bases align to TRBD1. Germline V lookup: CDR1 WSHSY, CDR2 SAAADI. V lost 3 bases to trimming and J lost 7 bases; unmatched junction nucleotides: 2. The CDR3 runs 12 residues.

The CDR3 reads CASQIPSGNTIYF. The CDR3 nucleotides read TGTGCCAGCCAAATCCCCTCTGGAAACACCATATATTTT. This rearrangement joins TRBV28 to TRBJ1-3; no definite D call. CDR1 and CDR2 (germline): MDHEN, SYDVKM. The CDR3 length is 13 residues. The V gene lost 8 bases and the J gene lost 0 bases, with 8 bases spanning the gap.

V gene TRBV5-1 combines with J gene TRBJ1-2; TRBD1 agrees at 8 bases. The V gene's germline CDR1 is SGHRS and CDR2 YFSETQ. With V trimmed by 3 bases and J by 8 bases, 3 bases remained unmatched. The CDR3 extends over 12 amino acids. CDR3 loop: CASSSGGAGYTF. The CDR3 nucleotides are TGCGCCAGCAGCTCAGGGGGCGCGGGCTACACCTTC.

The V gene is TRBV6-1, the J gene TRBJ2-7; 8 nucleotides line up with TRBD2. CDR3 size: 15 residues. V was clipped by 5 bases and J by 2 bases; unmatched bases: 8. CDR1 is MNHNS and CDR2 is SASEGT in the germline V gene. This CDR3 is CASSWGGRSAYEQYF. The CDR3 coding sequence is TGTGCCAGCAGTTGGGGCGGGAGGTCGGCCTACGAGCAGTACTTC.

The chain employs TRBV5-1 and TRBJ2-3; D might be TRBD2 (6 bases). The V and J ends lost 0 bases and 4 bases respectively, with 9 bases between them. The germline CDR1 and CDR2 sequences are SGHRS and YFSETQ. CDR3 size: 14 residues. The CDR3 DNA reads as TGCGCCAGCAGCTTGGGGGAGGTGGCAGATACGCAGTATTTT. Amino acid sequence: CASSLGEVADTQYF.

The CDR3 spells CASSLGGGRVYGYTF. The CDR3 DNA reads as TGTGCCAGCAGCTTGGGCGGGGGGCGAGTCTATGGCTACACCTTC. The chain has TRBV5-6 and TRBJ1-2; D perhaps matches TRBD1 (6 bases). The V and J ends lost 0 bases and 4 bases respectively, with 13 bases between them. Germline CDR1 is SGHDT and CDR2 is YYEEEE. The CDR3 is made up of 15 amino acids.

The chain combines TRBV27 with TRBJ2-7; 8 bases fit TRBD1. Trimming removed 5 bases from V and 2 bases from J; junction bases left unmatched: 5. This CDR3 region has 14 residues. Germline V CDR1 and CDR2: MNHEY, SMNVEV (reference sequence). CDR3 protein: CASSATGAPYEQYF. The CDR3 DNA reads TGTGCCAGCAGTGCGACAGGGGCCCCCTACGAGCAGTACTTC.

This sequence joins TRBV6-5 and TRBJ1-4; tentatively, D is TRBD1 (5 bases). Germline assignment: CDR1 MNHEY and CDR2 SVGAGI. Trimming shortened V by 0 bases and J by 7 bases, and 12 bases separated the two germline ends. The CDR3 totals 15 residues. This CDR3 is CASSYSSRASEKLFF. Here the CDR3 DNA reads TGTGCCAGCAGTTACTCTTCCAGGGCGAGTGAAAAACTGTTTTTT.

This chain joins TRBV5-8 and TRBJ1-2, with TRBD1 identical over 8 bases. Germline CDR1 SGHTS, CDR2 YDEGEE. V dropped 6 bases and J dropped 7; count of bases not matched to a gene: 14. The CDR3 spans 15 residues. In DNA, the CDR3 is TGTGCCAGCACCCCGAATCGCAGGGGGCTAGGTGGCTACACCTTC. It translates to CASTPNRRGLGGYTF. Based on the CDR3 plus reference TRBV5-8 and TRBJ1-2, the full variable domain is EAGVTQSPTHLIKTRGQQATLRCSPISGHTSVYWYQQALGLGLQFLLWYDEGEERNRGNFPPRFSGRQFPNYSSELNVNALELEDSALYLCASTPNRRGLGGYTFGSGTRLTVV.

The rearrangement links TRBV27 to TRBJ2-3, with D possibly being TRBD2 (6 bases). From germline, CDR1 is MNHEY and CDR2 SMNVEV (reference sequence). Trimming shortened V by 2 bases and J by 2 bases, and 17 bases separated the two germline ends. The CDR3 is 17 residues long. The CDR3 nucleotides read TGTGCCAGCAGTTTACAGATCACCAGGGACTTCACAGATACGCAGTATTTT. This gives the protein CASSLQITRDFTDTQYF.

This chain connects TRBV4-3 to TRBJ1-4; D might be TRBD1 (5 bases). Germline CDR1 reads LGHNA; CDR2 reads YSLEER. The CDR3 contains 14 residues. The V gene lost 4 bases and the J gene lost 3 bases, with 9 bases spanning the gap. For the CDR3, the DNA is TGCGCCAGCAGCCGAGGAGGGGCTAATGAAAAACTGTTTTTT. Its translation: CASSRGGANEKLFF.

The chain combines TRBV2 with TRBJ1-4; tentative D call: TRBD1 (5 bases). V was clipped by 1 base and J by 6 bases, with 21 bases between them. Germline values: CDR1 SNHLY, CDR2 FYNNEI. The CDR3 extends over 18 amino acids. The CDR3 is CASSEEFPRQGGHEKLFF. In DNA form, the CDR3 reads TGTGCCAGCAGTGAAGAATTTCCAAGGCAGGGCGGACATGAAAAACTGTTTTTT.

This sequence joins TRBV10-3 and TRBJ2-3; maybe TRBD2 (5 bases). Trimming took 2 bases from V and 4 from J, leaving 16 bases between them. This CDR3 has 16 amino acids. The germline V gene has CDR1 ENHRY and CDR2 SYGVKD. The DNA of the CDR3 is TGTGCCATCAGTGAGCCGGCGGGTATCGGCGCAGATACGCAGTATTTT. Protein: CAISEPAGIGADTQYF.

The gene calls are TRBV19 and TRBJ1-2; weak D call: TRBD1 (5 bases). Germline loops: CDR1 LNHDA, CDR2 SQIVND (reference sequence). The CDR3 runs to 13 residues. Trimming took 3 bases from V and 4 from J, leaving 9 bases between them. The CDR3 sequence is CASSISDSYGYTF. The CDR3 DNA sequence: TGTGCCAGTAGTATTTCTGACAGCTATGGCTACACCTTC.

J is TRBJ2-3 and V is TRBV5-1; 8 positions agree with TRBD2. The CDR3 spans 15 residues. Germline-derived CDR1 and CDR2 are SGHRS and YFSETQ. V shed 3 bases and J 5 bases; nucleotides not matched to a gene: 8. The DNA of the CDR3 is TGCGCCAGCAGCTCGGCAGCGGGAGTTCAAGATACGCAGTATTTT. Translation: CASSSAAGVQDTQYF.